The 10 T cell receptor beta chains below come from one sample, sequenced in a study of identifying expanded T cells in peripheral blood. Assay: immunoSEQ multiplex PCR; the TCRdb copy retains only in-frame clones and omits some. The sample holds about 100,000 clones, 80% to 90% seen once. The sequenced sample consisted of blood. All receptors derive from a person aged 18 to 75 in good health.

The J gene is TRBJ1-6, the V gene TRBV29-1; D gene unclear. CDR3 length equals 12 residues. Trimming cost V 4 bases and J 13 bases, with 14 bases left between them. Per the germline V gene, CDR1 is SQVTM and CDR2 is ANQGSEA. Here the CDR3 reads CSVGQAEPPLHF. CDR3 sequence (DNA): TGCAGCGTTGGTCAGGCCGAACCGCCCCTCCACTTT.

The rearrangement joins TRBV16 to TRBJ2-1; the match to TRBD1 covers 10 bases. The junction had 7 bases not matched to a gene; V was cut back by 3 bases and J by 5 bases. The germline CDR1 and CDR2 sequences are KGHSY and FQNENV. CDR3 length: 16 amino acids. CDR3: CASSQRRDRGHNEQFF. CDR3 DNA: TGTGCCAGCAGCCAGCGCCGGGACAGGGGCCACAATGAGCAGTTCTTC.

DNA of the CDR3: TGCGCCAGCAGAGACGAGAGGGGTTTAGCGGGGGCCTACAATGAGCAGTTCTTC. It codes for CASRDERGLAGAYNEQFF. This chain links TRBV5-1 with TRBJ2-1; 9 nucleotides match TRBD2. This CDR3 contains 18 residues. Germline V lookup: CDR1 SGHRS, CDR2 YFSETQ. V trimming: 5 bases; J trimming: 2 bases; junction bases outside the gene matches: 14.

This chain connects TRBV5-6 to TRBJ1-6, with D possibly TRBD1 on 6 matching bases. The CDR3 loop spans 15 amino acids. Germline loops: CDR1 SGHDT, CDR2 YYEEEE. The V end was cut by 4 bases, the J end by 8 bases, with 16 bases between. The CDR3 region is CASSLLTGTHSPLHF. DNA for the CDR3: TGTGCCAGCAGCCTTTTGACAGGAACACATTCACCCCTCCACTTT. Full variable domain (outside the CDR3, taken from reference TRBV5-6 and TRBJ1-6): DAGVTQSPTHLIKTRGQQVTLRCSPKSGHDTVSWYQQALGQGPQFIFQYYEEEERQRGNFPDRFSGHQFPNYSSELNVNALLLGDSALYLCASSLLTGTHSPLHFGNGTRLTVT.

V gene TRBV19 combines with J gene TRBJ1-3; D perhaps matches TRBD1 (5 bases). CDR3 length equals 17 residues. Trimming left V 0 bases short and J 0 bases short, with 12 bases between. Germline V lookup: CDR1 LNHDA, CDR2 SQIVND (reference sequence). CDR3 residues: CASSIDRPGTSGNTIYF. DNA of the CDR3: TGTGCCAGTAGTATAGACCGCCCCGGGACCTCTGGAAACACCATATATTTT.

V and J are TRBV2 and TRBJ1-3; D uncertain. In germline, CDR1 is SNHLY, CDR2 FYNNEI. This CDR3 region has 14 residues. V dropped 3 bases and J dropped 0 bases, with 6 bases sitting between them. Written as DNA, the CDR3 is TGTGCCAGCAGTGACTTCCGCTCTGGAAACACCATATATTTT. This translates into CASSDFRSGNTIYF.

CDR3 bases: TGCGCCAGCAGCTTCGCCGGGACACAGAACACCGGGGAGCTGTTTTTT. This sequence encodes CASSFAGTQNTGELFF. This chain joins TRBV5-1 and TRBJ2-2, with D maybe TRBD1 (6 bases). CDR1 is SGHRS, CDR2 YFSETQ, per germline. V lost 2 bases, J lost 1 base, and 12 bases lay in between. This CDR3 contains 16 residues.

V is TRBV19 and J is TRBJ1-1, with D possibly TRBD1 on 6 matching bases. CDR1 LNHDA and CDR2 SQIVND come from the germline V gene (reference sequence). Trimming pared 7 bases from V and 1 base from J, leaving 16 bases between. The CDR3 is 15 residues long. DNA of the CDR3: TGTGCCAGTACCCCCCCCGGGGGGCCGAACACTGAAGCTTTCTTT. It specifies CASTPPGGPNTEAFF.

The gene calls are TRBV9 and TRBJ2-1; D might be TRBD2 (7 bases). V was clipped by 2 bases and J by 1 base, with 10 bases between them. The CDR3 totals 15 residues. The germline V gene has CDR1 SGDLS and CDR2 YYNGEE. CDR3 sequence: CASSVGGGSYNEQFF. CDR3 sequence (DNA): TGTGCCAGCAGCGTGGGAGGGGGTTCCTACAATGAGCAGTTCTTC.

The CDR3 coding sequence is TGTGCCAGCAGCGTAGATGGGACAGGGACCTACGAGCAGTACTTC. Translating it yields CASSVDGTGTYEQYF. The chain has TRBV9 and TRBJ2-7; TRBD1 matches at 9 bases. With V trimmed by 0 bases and J by 2 bases, 3 bases remained unmatched. The CDR3 is 15 residues long. Germline CDR1 reads SGDLS; CDR2 reads YYNGEE.